Detailed here is one T cell receptor beta chain. No antigen is known for it. One base away there is no much larger clone; base qualities are not given. Each collaborating institution followed its own protocols to collect whole blood in K2EDTA tubes. For TCRbeta analysis, collaborators shipped samples as frozen whole blood, isolated PBMCs, or DNA extracted from either of those sample types. The sample comes from a study of blood T cell repertoires in COVID-19 (dated by TCRdb to between 2020 and 2021). The study in broad terms: The collaborator samples originated in the United States, Italy and Spain and spanned the acute and convalescent phases of COVID-19. The samples were drawn from two sources: the first 160 participants of the ongoing ImmuneRACE study, and fewer than 1,500 subjects contributed by 6 global collaborators. The material from the prospective study consisted of cDNA or gDNA derived from T cells, B-cell-depleted T cells, or PBMCs. Where available, HLA class I and class II types were taken from metadata supplied by the sample provider and were not determined by assay-based typing. The repertoires were released in a freely available public database intended as a resource for research on the immune response to SARS-CoV-2. Subjects who had been exposed to COVID-19, were actively infected with it, or had recovered from it provided the deeply sampled blood TCRbeta repertoires that made up the dataset. The sample metadata nearly always contained a de-identified subject ID, COVID-19 status, age in years and sex.

TCRbeta CDR3 regions were amplified from genomic DNA using the immunoSEQ Assay, a bias-controlled multiplex PCR. The authors' pipeline ran thus. Nucleated cell counts per sample were estimated from amplification of reference gene primers within the assay. Sequence reads were collapsed and filtered to measure the absolute abundance of every unique TCRbeta CDR3 rearrangement. For each sample, productive Simpson clonality was calculated as the square root of Simpson's diversity index across productive rearrangements. TCRdb stores this immuneACCESS table with in-frame sequences only. Part of the clones is absent; in the studies checked, under half of the shortfall reflects unresolved V genes, and no reason is known for the rest. V and J calls and clone size come straight from that table; D and trimming were deduced from the DNA. The sample includes some 150,000 clones, with approximately 86% observed a single time. The ten most abundant clones make up about 1.5% of the sample.

Relative to germline, V is 2 bases shorter and J is 1 base shorter, with 11 bases between their ends. Taken from cysteine to phenylalanine, the CDR3 has 15 residues. Of all the DNA, just the CDR3 is kept, 45 bases in frame from base 1. From the germline V gene (reference sequence), CDR1 is LNHDA and CDR2 is SQIVND. What the study reported, not specific to this receptor: The quantity of clinical and demographic metadata differed by source and by participant and was supplied without curation.

Sequencing was carried out using peripheral blood. This sequence was found in a woman between 55 and 75 years old with acute or convalescent COVID-19. In this chain, TRBV19 is recombined with TRBJ2-5; perhaps TRBD2 is the D gene, with 5 bases matching. The CDR3 protein: CASSIIRGPQETQYF. In nucleotides, the sequence is TGTGCCAGTAGTATAATTCGAGGGCCCCAAGAGACCCAGTACTTC.